The rows below give T cell receptor beta chains drawn from one sample of a study of breast tumors, draining lymph nodes, adjacent tissues. TCRdb called the multiplex PCR reads again in MiXCR, with one record for every CDR3 protein. The sample contains about 180,000 distinct CDR3 sequences, roughly a third of which appear only once. Sequenced input: axillary lymph node tissue. These receptors all come from a female donor with breast cancer. Some clones in this sample may be carry-over from other donors' samples. The CDR3 runs from the conserved cysteine through the conserved F or W. The D gene is left open where the match is weak. Some rows mark clone size as missing; the rest say once, few, many or name a class of expanded clone.

J gene	clone size	CDR3 length	D gene	V gene	CDR3 protein	CDR3 DNA
TRBJ2-7	few	13	NA	TRBV6-6	CASSPHAAYEQYF	TGTGCCAGCAGCCCCCACGCCGCCTACGAGCAGTACTTC
TRBJ2-6	NA	12	NA	TRBV6-4	CASEGCSNVLTF	TGTGCCAGTGAAGGATGTTCCAACGTCCTGACTTTC
TRBJ2-7	many	14	TRBD1	TRBV2	CASSDSTGSYEQYF	TGTGCCAGCAGTGATTCGACAGGGTCCTACGAGCAGTACTTC
TRBJ2-3	NA	17	TRBD1	TRBV7-9	CASSLTGGTGGHDTQYF	TGTGCCAGCAGCTTAACCGGGGGGACAGGGGGACATGATACGCAGTATTTT
TRBJ2-1	many	15	NA	TRBV11-3	CASSAQGSLGNEQFF	TGTGCCAGCAGCGCCCAGGGATCCCTTGGCAATGAGCAGTTCTTC
TRBJ2-2	NA	14	TRBD2	TRBV2	CASSEGGRTGELFF	TGTGCCAGCAGTGAAGGCGGGAGAACCGGGGAGCTGTTTTTT
TRBJ1-2	many	16	NA	TRBV5-1	CASSLTTPRREDGYTF	TGCGCCAGCAGCCTAACCACTCCGAGGAGGGAGGATGGCTACACCTTC
TRBJ2-5	NA	14	TRBD2	TRBV7-6	CASSSGRAGETQYF	TGTGCCAGCAGCAGCGGGAGGGCCGGGGAGACCCAGTACTTC
TRBJ2-7	many	18	TRBD2	TRBV18	CASSPLPLAGGSTYEQYF	TGTGCCAGCTCACCATTGCCCCTAGCGGGGGGCTCCACCTACGAGCAGTACTTC
TRBJ1-1	NA	18	NA	TRBV6-5	CASSYSWGQKPPNTEAFF	TGTGCCAGCAGTTACTCTTGGGGGCAAAAACCACCGAACACTGAAGCTTTCTTT
TRBJ2-7	NA	16	NA	TRBV20-1	CSARSTPGHSTHEQYF	TGCAGTGCTAGATCCACCCCAGGACACTCAACCCACGAGCAGTACTTC
TRBJ1-3	NA	15	NA	TRBV19	CASRLAGHSGNTIYF	TGTGCCAGCAGACTAGCGGGACATTCTGGAAACACCATATATTTT
TRBJ2-3	many	15	NA	TRBV3-1	CASSPPGLAKDTQYF	TGTGCCAGCAGCCCCCCTGGCCTAGCGAAGGATACGCAGTATTTT
TRBJ1-6	many	14	TRBD1	TRBV28	CASSLRGYGSPLHF	TGTGCCAGCAGTCTCAGGGGGTATGGATCACCCCTCCACTTT
TRBJ1-5	many	14	NA	TRBV15	CATSRGGNNQPQHF	TGTGCCACCAGCAGAGGGGGGAACAATCAGCCCCAGCATTTT
TRBJ2-3	few	17	NA	TRBV6-2/TRBV6-3	CASSYDLTTPITDTQYF	TGTGCCAGCAGTTATGATCTGACTACCCCTATCACAGATACGCAGTATTTT
TRBJ1-2	many	14	NA	TRBV30	CAWKRREANYGYTF	TGTGCCTGGAAGCGGAGGGAAGCTAACTATGGCTACACCTTC
TRBJ1-6	NA	16	NA	TRBV14	CASSQEVAGYGSPLHF	TGTGCCAGCAGCCAAGAGGTCGCAGGGTATGGTTCACCCCTCCACTTT
TRBJ1-2	once	16	NA	TRBV20-1	CSASSIGPHQKDGYTF	TGCAGTGCCAGTAGTATAGGCCCCCACCAAAAGGATGGCTACACCTTC
TRBJ1-2	NA	15	TRBD1	TRBV10-3	CAISITGGARYGYTF	TGTGCCATCAGTATAACAGGGGGCGCAAGGTATGGCTACACCTTC
TRBJ1-1	once	19	TRBD1	TRBV20-1	CSARPSQPPTGWLIAEAFF	TGCAGTGCTAGACCAAGTCAGCCGCCGACAGGGTGGTTAATCGCTGAAGCTTTCTTT
TRBJ1-4	many	15	NA	TRBV6-2/TRBV6-3	CASSSLGRTNEKLFF	TGTGCCAGCAGTTCCTTGGGACGGACTAATGAAAAACTGTTTTTT
TRBJ1-5	NA	15	NA	TRBV28	CASSLWKGQGQPQHF	TGTGCCAGCAGTTTATGGAAGGGGCAGGGCCAGCCCCAGCATTTT
TRBJ2-5	NA	15	NA	TRBV20-1	CSARDSPYNKETQYF	TGCAGTGCTAGAGACAGCCCCTACAATAAAGAGACCCAGTACTTC
TRBJ2-7	many	15	TRBD2	TRBV5-1	CASSLNSGDSYEQYF	TGCGCCAGCAGCTTGAATAGCGGGGACTCCTACGAGCAGTACTTC
TRBJ2-3	NA	13	TRBD2	TRBV20-1	CSASLAGGDTQYF	TGCAGTGCTAGCCTAGCGGGAGGGGATACGCAGTATTTT
TRBJ2-4	few	15	TRBD1	TRBV12-3/TRBV12-4	CASSSDRLAKNIQYF	TGTGCCAGCAGTTCGGACAGGTTAGCCAAAAACATTCAGTACTTC
TRBJ2-1	many	15	NA	TRBV29-1	CSVPMGQGTYNEQFF	TGCAGCGTTCCCATGGGGCAGGGGACCTACAATGAGCAGTTCTTC
TRBJ2-3	NA	17	TRBD1	TRBV6-5	CASRRSGTGSITDTQYF	TGTGCCAGCAGGAGATCCGGGACAGGATCAATCACAGATACGCAGTATTTT
TRBJ1-2	many	17	TRBD1	TRBV30	CAWTPGTGGLVGYGYTF	TGTGCCTGGACCCCCGGGACAGGGGGCCTAGTGGGGTATGGCTACACCTTC
TRBJ2-5	many	13	NA	TRBV7-9	CASSPDSKETQYF	TGTGCCAGCAGCCCCGACAGTAAAGAGACCCAGTACTTC
TRBJ2-1	many	14	NA	TRBV7-3	CASSLMGGLDEQFF	TGTGCCAGCAGCTTAATGGGGGGCCTCGATGAGCAGTTCTTC
TRBJ1-5	NA	15	NA	TRBV20-1	CSARAGRDGDQPQHF	TGCAGTGCTAGAGCTGGGCGGGACGGTGATCAGCCCCAGCATTTT
TRBJ2-3	many	15	NA	TRBV6-6	CASLSQAFSTDTQYF	TGTGCCAGTCTATCGCAGGCGTTTAGCACAGATACGCAGTATTTT
TRBJ2-2	many	18	TRBD2	TRBV7-8	CASSFTRLAGLNTGELFF	TGTGCCAGCAGCTTCACGAGACTAGCGGGTCTAAACACCGGGGAGCTGTTTTTT
TRBJ2-7	NA	16	NA	TRBV9	CASSNSWGDSSYAQYF	TGTGCCAGCAGCAACAGTTGGGGGGACAGTTCCTACGCGCAGTACTTC
TRBJ1-5	many	15	TRBD1	TRBV19	CASSIASTGGQPQHF	TGTGCCAGTAGTATAGCCTCGACAGGGGGTCAGCCCCAGCATTTT
TRBJ2-2	many	14	NA	TRBV9	CASDTGDGTGELFF	TGTGCCAGTGATACGGGGGACGGGACCGGGGAGCTGTTTTTT
TRBJ2-1	many	13	NA	TRBV7-9	CASSTGSGNEQFF	TGTGCCAGCAGCACGGGTTCGGGCAATGAGCAGTTCTTC
TRBJ2-1	many	19	TRBD2	TRBV4-1	CASSQVAGLAGGPYNEQFF	TGCGCCAGCAGCCAAGTCGCGGGACTAGCGGGAGGGCCCTACAATGAGCAGTTCTTC
TRBJ2-2	many	14	NA	TRBV12-3/TRBV12-4	CASSFNSASGELFF	TGTGCCAGCAGTTTTAACAGTGCATCCGGGGAGCTGTTTTTT
TRBJ1-2	NA	13	NA	TRBV3-1	CASSRKYPLGYTF	TGTGCCAGCAGTCGGAAATACCCACTGGGCTACACCTTC
TRBJ2-1	many	14	NA	TRBV9	CASSVMASINEQFF	TGTGCCAGCAGCGTAATGGCCTCGATCAATGAGCAGTTCTTC
TRBJ2-3	NA	14	NA	TRBV10-3	CAISERDTVDTQYF	TGTGCCATCAGTGAGCGGGATACCGTTGATACGCAGTATTTT
TRBJ1-3	many	15	NA	TRBV7-9	CASSFGENPGNTIYF	TGTGCCAGCAGCTTCGGAGAAAACCCTGGAAACACCATATATTTT
TRBJ2-7	many	12	TRBD1	TRBV6-6	CASTQGINEQYF	TGTGCCAGCACACAGGGGATCAACGAGCAGTACTTC
TRBJ2-1	NA	15	NA	TRBV9	CASSVDGSSYNEPFF	TGTGCCAGCAGCGTAGACGGAAGCTCCTACAATGAGCCGTTCTTC
TRBJ1-5	many	16	NA	TRBV11-3	CASSFSRTGSNQPQHF	TGTGCCAGCAGCTTTTCGAGGACGGGTAGCAATCAGCCCCAGCATTTT
TRBJ1-5	many	16	TRBD1	TRBV7-2	CASSKRGRDRGQPQHF	TGTGCCAGCAGCAAAAGGGGCCGGGACAGAGGTCAGCCCCAGCATTTT
TRBJ2-7	NA	13	NA	TRBV13	CASSNRGAREQYF	TGTGCCAGCAGCAACCGGGGAGCTCGCGAGCAGTACTTC
TRBJ1-2	once	13	TRBD1	TRBV10-2	CASSVGQGHGYTF	TGCGCCAGCAGTGTTGGACAGGGACATGGCTACACCTTC
TRBJ1-2	many	15	NA	TRBV7-9	CASSLASHRSNGYTF	TGTGCCAGCAGCTTAGCGTCCCACAGGTCTAATGGCTACACCTTC
TRBJ1-2	NA	20	NA	TRBV7-9	CASSFYICSAPGQVNYGYTF	NA
TRBJ2-3	NA	15	TRBD2	TRBV7-9	CASSPSGGPADTQYF	TGTGCCAGCAGTCCTAGCGGGGGGCCCGCAGATACGCAGTATTTT
TRBJ2-7	many	12	NA	TRBV20-1	CSANGGTYEQYF	TGCAGTGCTAACGGCGGGACCTACGAGCAGTACTTC
TRBJ2-6	NA	12	NA	TRBV12-3/TRBV12-4	CASTLNGPPEAF	TGTGCCAGCACCCTAAACGGGCCACCTGAAGCTTTC
TRBJ1-6	many	15	TRBD1	TRBV19	CASTTAGQVNSPLHF	TGTGCCAGTACCACCGCGGGACAGGTAAATTCACCCCTCCACTTT
TRBJ2-2	NA	15	NA	TRBV7-3	CASSLNTANTGELFF	TGTGCCAGCAGCTTAAATACCGCGAACACCGGGGAGCTGTTTTTT
TRBJ2-7	many	13	TRBD2	TRBV12-3/TRBV12-4	CASGEGPSYEQYF	TGTGCCAGCGGGGAGGGGCCGTCCTACGAGCAGTACTTC
TRBJ1-1	few	13	NA	TRBV10-3	CAIRPTGNTEAFF	TGTGCCATCAGACCCACAGGGAACACTGAAGCTTTCTTT